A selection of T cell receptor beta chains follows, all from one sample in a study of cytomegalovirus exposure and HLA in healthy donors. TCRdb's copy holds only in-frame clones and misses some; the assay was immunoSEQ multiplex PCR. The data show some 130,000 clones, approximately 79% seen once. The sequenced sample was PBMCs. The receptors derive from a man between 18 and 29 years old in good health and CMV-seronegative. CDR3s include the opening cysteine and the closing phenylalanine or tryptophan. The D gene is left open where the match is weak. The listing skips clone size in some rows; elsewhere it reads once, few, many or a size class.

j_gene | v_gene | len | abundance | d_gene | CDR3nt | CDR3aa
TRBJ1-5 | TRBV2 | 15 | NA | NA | TGTGCCAGCAGTTTAGGTTTGACAGAAAATCAGCCCCAGCATTTT | CASSLGLTENQPQHF
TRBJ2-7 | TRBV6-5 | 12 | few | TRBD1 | TGTGCCAGCGGACAGGGGCCCCACGAGCAGTACTTC | CASGQGPHEQYF
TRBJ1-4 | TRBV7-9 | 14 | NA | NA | TGTGCCAGCAGCTTACAGACAACTAATGAAAAACTGTTTTTT | CASSLQTTNEKLFF
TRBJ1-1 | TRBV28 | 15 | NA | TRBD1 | TGTGCCAGCAAGGCCCCGACAGGGGACAACACTGAAGCTTTCTTT | CASKAPTGDNTEAFF
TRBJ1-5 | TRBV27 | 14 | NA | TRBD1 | TGTGCCAGCAGGAGAAACAGGGGGCATCAGCCCCAGCATTTT | CASRRNRGHQPQHF
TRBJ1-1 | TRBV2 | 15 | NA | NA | TGTGCCAGCAGTGAAGTCTTTCTCCGGAGGACTGAAGCTTTCTTT | CASSEVFLRRTEAFF
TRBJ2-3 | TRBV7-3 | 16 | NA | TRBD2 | TGTGCCAGCAGCCTTGGGACTAGCGGGGGCCCAGATACGCAGTATTTT | CASSLGTSGGPDTQYF
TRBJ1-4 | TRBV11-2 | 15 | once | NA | TGTGCCAGCAGCTTAAAAGAGACTCCTAATGAAAAACTGTTTTTT | CASSLKETPNEKLFF
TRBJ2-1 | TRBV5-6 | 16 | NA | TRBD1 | TGTGCCAGCAGCGGAGGGGAGCAGGGGGCCCGCAATGAGCAGTTCTTC | CASSGGEQGARNEQFF
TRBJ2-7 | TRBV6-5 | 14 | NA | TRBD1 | TGTGCCAGCAGGAAATCGGGACAGGGATACGAGCAGTACTTC | CASRKSGQGYEQYF
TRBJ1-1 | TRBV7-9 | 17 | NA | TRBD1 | TGTGCCAGCAGCTTGGGTCCACTCGGGACAGGGAACACTGAAGCTTTCTTT | CASSLGPLGTGNTEAFF
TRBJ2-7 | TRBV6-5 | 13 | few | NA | TGTGCCAGCAGTCTTCGTTGGAGTCACGAGCAGTACTTC | CASSLRWSHEQYF
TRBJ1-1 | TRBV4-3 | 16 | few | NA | TGCGCCAGCAGCAAGGGGGGGCAGGGGTGGAACACTGAAGCTTTCTTT | CASSKGGQGWNTEAFF
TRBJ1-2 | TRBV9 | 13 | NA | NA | TGTGCCAGCAGCGATGAGAGGGGAGGTGGCTACACCTTC | CASSDERGGGYTF
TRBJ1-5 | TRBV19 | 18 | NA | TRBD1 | TGTGCCAGTACCCCAGGGACAGGGGGCACCATTAGCAATCAGCCCCAGCATTTT | CASTPGTGGTISNQPQHF
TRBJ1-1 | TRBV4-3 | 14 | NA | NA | TGCGCCAGCAGCCAAGGGACAGTGAACACTGAAGCTTTCTTT | CASSQGTVNTEAFF